This TCR beta chain was observed in a study of control samples from healthy donors and cancer patients. Trimming took off 0 bases at V and 4 bases at J, with 10 bases between the two ends. The CDR3 covers 15 residues. Germline-derived CDR1 and CDR2 are MDHEN and SYDVKM. Repertoires were generated with immunoSEQ multiplex PCR, while TCRdb's copy carries only in-frame clones and drops some. The sample has 88,000 or so clones, around 94% seen once. Material: blood. This clonotype was sampled from a young woman in good health. The chain combines TRBV28 with TRBJ1-5; the D gene is possibly TRBD1 (5 bases). CDR3 sequence (DNA): TGTGCCAGCAGTTTATGGGGGGAGAGGAATCAGCCCCAGCATTTT. Its protein product is CASSLWGERNQPQHF.